A selection of T cell receptor beta chains follows, all from one sample in a study of T cell changes during pregnancy in multiple sclerosis. Libraries were prepared by immunoSEQ multiplex PCR; TCRdb keeps only in-frame clonotypes and omits some of them. The top ten hold over 0.55% of the sample, which has roughly 43,000 clones, roughly 91% seen once. This material consisted of CD4+ T cells from peripheral blood mononuclear cells, taken in the third trimester of pregnancy. The source is a female donor with multiple sclerosis, enrolled in a pregnancy study. CDR3s include the opening cysteine and the closing phenylalanine or tryptophan. A D gene is named only where the DNA matches it firmly. The size field is filled for only some rows; it gives once, few, many or a size class.

TRBJ2-2 | TRBD1 | TRBV19 | - | TGTGCCAGTAGTATGTTGGGACAGCGGACCACCGGGGAGCTGTTTTTT | CASSMLGQRTTGELFF
TRBJ2-1 | - | TRBV19 | - | TGTGCCAGTGTATCGAGGGCCTGGGAGCAGTTCTTC | CASVSRAWEQFF
TRBJ2-5 | TRBD2 | TRBV5-4 | - | TGTGCCAGCAGCTTGTCGGGGGGGTACCAAGAGACCCAGTACTTC | CASSLSGGYQETQYF
TRBJ1-1 | TRBD1 | TRBV15 | - | TGTGCCACCACCCCGGACAGGGCGGGCACTGAAGCTTTCTTT | CATTPDRAGTEAFF
TRBJ2-1 | TRBD2 | TRBV5-4 | - | TGTGCCAGCAGCTTGGCGACTAGCGGGATCAATGAGCAGTTCTTC | CASSLATSGINEQFF
TRBJ2-2 | - | TRBV6-6 | - | TGTGCCAGCACCCCAGTTCTGAACACCGGGGAGCTGTTTTTT | CASTPVLNTGELFF
TRBJ2-2 | TRBD2 | TRBV9 | - | TGTGCCAGCAGCGCTTGGACTAGCAGGACCGGGGAGCTGTTTTTT | CASSAWTSRTGELFF
TRBJ2-7 | TRBD2 | TRBV27 | - | TGTGCCAGCAGTTTCCAAACTAGCGGGGGCGAGCAGTACTTC | CASSFQTSGGEQYF
TRBJ1-2 | - | TRBV10-3 | - | TGTGCCATCAGTGAGGGTGGACAAATAGGGGGCTACACCTTC | CAISEGGQIGGYTF
TRBJ2-7 | - | TRBV30 | - | TGTGCCTGGAGAGCCGTTGGGGGCGGAGGCGAGCAGTACTTC | CAWRAVGGGGEQYF
TRBJ2-7 | TRBD2 | TRBV5-1 | - | TGCGCCAGCAGCCCAGCAATCGGGGGGTTCAACGAGCAGTACTTC | CASSPAIGGFNEQYF
TRBJ1-5 | TRBD1 | TRBV7-8 | - | TGTGCCAGCAGCACACGACAGGGGAGCAATCAGCCCCAGCATTTT | CASSTRQGSNQPQHF
TRBJ1-4 | TRBD1 | TRBV5-1 | - | TGCGCCAGCAGCGCGGGGACAGGGGGAAAGGGTTGGAAAGATGAAAAACTGTTTTTT | CASSAGTGGKGWKDEKLFF
TRBJ2-7 | TRBD2 | TRBV7-3 | - | TGTGCCAGCAGCCGACTAGCGGGAGCTGGGGAGCAGTACTTC | CASSRLAGAGEQYF
TRBJ2-1 | - | TRBV25-1 | - | TGTGCCAGCAGTGGATTAAGGGGTGGTGAGCAGTTCTTC | CASSGLRGGEQFF
TRBJ2-3 | TRBD1 | TRBV4-3 | - | TGCGCCAGCAGCCAAGGGGGGACAGCCCCAGATACGCAGTATTTT | CASSQGGTAPDTQYF
TRBJ1-2 | - | TRBV27 | - | TGTGCCAGCAGTTCCCCAGCGCGGGCTAACTATGGCTACACCTTC | CASSSPARANYGYTF
TRBJ2-1 | TRBD2 | TRBV7-2 | - | TGTGCCAGCGTTTATAGCGGGGGCCGCAGCTCCTACAATGAGCAGTTCTTC | CASVYSGGRSSYNEQFF
TRBJ2-1 | - | TRBV4-1 | - | TGCGCCAGCAGCCAAGTAATTGCGGCGACCCGTTTGAATGAGCAGTTCTTC | CASSQVIAATRLNEQFF
TRBJ2-5 | - | TRBV5-1 | - | TGCGCCAGCAGCTTGGGGTGGGCAGGGTCCGAGACCCAGTACTTC | CASSLGWAGSETQYF
TRBJ1-1 | TRBD1 | TRBV5-5 | - | TGTGCCAGCAGCTTGGCCGGGACAGGGAACACTGAAGCTTTCTTT | CASSLAGTGNTEAFF
TRBJ2-7 | TRBD2 | TRBV15 | - | TGTGCCACCAGCAGGGGACTAGATTCCTACGAGCAGTACTTC | CATSRGLDSYEQYF
TRBJ2-1 | - | TRBV14 | - | TGTGCCAGCAGCCTACTAGGGGAGGATGAGCAGTTCTTC | CASSLLGEDEQFF
TRBJ2-5 | TRBD1 | TRBV5-1 | - | TGCGCCAGCAGCTTGGCCACCCGACAGGGACGGTCGGAGACCCAGTACTTC | CASSLATRQGRSETQYF
TRBJ2-1 | TRBD1 | TRBV18 | - | TGTGCCAGCTCACCGGGACAGGGTGGCTACAATGAGCAGTTCTTC | CASSPGQGGYNEQFF
TRBJ1-5 | - | TRBV19 | - | TGTGCCAGTACTCCCCGGGGGTATAGCAATCAGCCCCAGCATTTT | CASTPRGYSNQPQHF
TRBJ1-6 | - | TRBV7-3 | - | TGTGCCAGCAGCCTGAGCTCCTATAATTCACCCCTCCACTTT | CASSLSSYNSPLHF
TRBJ1-2 | - | TRBV29-1 | - | TGCAGCGTACAGCCACAGTCAGGTTTAGGCTACACCTTC | CSVQPQSGLGYTF
TRBJ1-2 | - | TRBV6-5 | few | TGTGCCAGCTGCAGCGCAGCTAACTATGGCTACACCTTC | CASCSAANYGYTF
TRBJ2-7 | TRBD1 | TRBV7-2 | - | TGTGCCAGCAGCACCGGGACAGCCTACGAGCAGTACTTC | CASSTGTAYEQYF
TRBJ2-1 | - | TRBV7-9 | - | TGTGCCAGCAGCTTAAATCGGAGAATGGATGAGCAGTTCTTC | CASSLNRRMDEQFF
TRBJ1-2 | - | TRBV7-9 | once | TGTGCCAGCAGCCCAATCGGCAGACTAGCTAACTATGGCTACACCTTC | CASSPIGRLANYGYTF
TRBJ2-5 | - | TRBV7-9 | - | TGTGCCAGCAGCCTGTCGGGCGGGGAAATGCGGTACTTC | CASSLSGGEMRYF
TRBJ2-1 | TRBD2 | TRBV5-1 | once | TGCGCCAGCAGCTTGGTTAGCGGGAGGATCAATGAGCAGTTCTTC | CASSLVSGRINEQFF
TRBJ2-5 | - | TRBV11-2 | - | TGTGCCAGCAGCAGAGGCAAACAGGCGCTCCAAGAGACCCAGTACTTC | CASSRGKQALQETQYF
TRBJ2-4 | TRBD2 | TRBV2 | few | TGTGCCAGTTCTAGGGAGGGGAAAAACATTCAGTACTTC | CASSREGKNIQYF
TRBJ2-7 | - | TRBV5-8 | few | TGTGCCAGCAGCTCCTTAGACTACGAGCAGTACTTC | CASSSLDYEQYF
TRBJ2-2 | - | TRBV14 | - | TGTGCCAGCAGTCCGAACTACCACACCGGGGAGCTGTTTTTT | CASSPNYHTGELFF
TRBJ2-3 | TRBD1 | TRBV7-2 | - | TGTGCCAGCAGCTTAGCGGCACAGGGGGCCACAGATACGCAGTATTTT | CASSLAAQGATDTQYF
TRBJ1-2 | - | TRBV29-1 | - | TGCAGCGTAAGGGAGGGAGGGGTGTATGGCTACACCTTC | CSVREGGVYGYTF
TRBJ1-5 | - | TRBV14 | - | TGTGCCAGCAGACGAGAACAGCCCCAGCATTTT | CASRREQPQHF
TRBJ2-5 | - | TRBV2 | - | TGTGCCAGCAGTAACGTTGAGGGCCCAACCCTTGGGGAGACCCAGTACTTC | CASSNVEGPTLGETQYF
TRBJ2-5 | - | TRBV19 | once | TGTGCCAGTAGTCCCCGACTAGGAGAGACCCAGTACTTC | CASSPRLGETQYF
TRBJ2-3 | TRBD1 | TRBV2 | - | TGTGCCAGCAGTGATCGAAGTGGGGGACAGGGTAGAGATACGCAGTATTTT | CASSDRSGGQGRDTQYF
TRBJ2-5 | TRBD1 | TRBV2 | - | TGTGCCAGCAGTGATCCACAGGGGCCAGGGGAGACCCAGTACTTC | CASSDPQGPGETQYF
TRBJ2-7 | TRBD1 | TRBV14 | - | TGTGCCAGCAGCCCTAAACAGGGGAGCTACTACGAGCAGTACTTC | CASSPKQGSYYEQYF
TRBJ2-1 | TRBD2 | TRBV30 | - | TGTGCCTGGAGTCCCGAACGAGGCAGTAGCGGGAGACAGTACAATGAGCAGTTCTTC | CAWSPERGSSGRQYNEQFF
TRBJ1-1 | - | TRBV7-9 | - | TGTGCCAGCGGGAGCAGAATCACTGAAGCTTTCTTT | CASGSRITEAFF